What follows are 27 T cell receptor beta chains derived from one specimen sequenced in a study of cytomegalovirus exposure and HLA in healthy donors. PCR employed 60 Vbeta and 13 Jbeta primers. The method was immunoSEQ multiplex PCR; TCRdb's version includes in-frame clones alone and lacks a portion of them. The table includes approximately 100,000 clones, about 75% detected once. Sequenced sample: PBMCs. The receptor source for this set is a man aged 50 or older in good health and CMV-seronegative.

The J gene is TRBJ2-7, the V gene TRBV6-5; possible D gene TRBD2, 7 bases. The germline gives CDR1 MNHEY, CDR2 SVGAGI. CDR3 length equals 14 residues. With 7 bases removed from V and 4 bases from J, the gap between germline ends came to 17 bases. The CDR3 reads CASTAGRGQYEQYF. The CDR3 DNA sequence: TGTGCCAGCACCGCTGGGCGGGGGCAGTACGAGCAGTACTTC.

J is TRBJ2-7 and V is TRBV18, with a tentative D call TRBD1 (5 bases). This CDR3 is built from 12 residues. From germline, CDR1 is KGHSH and CDR2 LQKENI. The V and J ends lost 6 bases and 4 bases respectively, with 10 bases between them. Written as DNA, the CDR3 is TGTGCCAGCTCGCCGACAGAATACGAGCAGTACTTC. Protein product: CASSPTEYEQYF.

This clone showed up just a few times. The J gene is TRBJ2-3, the V gene TRBV7-9; 9 positions agree with TRBD1. The CDR3 consists of 14 residues. J gave up 6 bases and V 4 bases, and 5 bases lay outside the gene matches. CDR1 and CDR2 (germline): SEHNR, FQNEAQ (reference sequence). This CDR3 is CASSSRDRVDTQYF. The CDR3 DNA reads as TGTGCCAGCAGCTCCCGGGACAGGGTTGATACGCAGTATTTT.

This clone has a handful of counts. This chain links TRBV5-1 with TRBJ2-2; 10 nucleotides match TRBD2. V gave up 5 bases and J gave up 3 bases; unmatched junction bases: 4. This CDR3 region has 15 residues. Germline CDR1 is SGHRS and CDR2 is YFSETQ. The CDR3 region is CASRSGGADTGELFF. The CDR3 DNA reads TGCGCCAGCAGAAGCGGGGGGGCCGACACCGGGGAGCTGTTTTTT.

The chain carries TRBV2 and TRBJ1-4, with D unclear. Per germline, CDR1 SNHLY and CDR2 FYNNEI. The CDR3 runs to 13 residues. Trimming took off 9 bases at V and 8 bases at J, with 16 bases between the two ends. Here the CDR3 DNA reads TGTGCCAGGGCGTCCTACAGTGGGGAAAAACTGTTTTTT. Translated: CARASYSGEKLFF.

The CDR3 here is CASSLPQGSYEQYF. CDR3 sequence (DNA): TGTGCCAGCAGCCTCCCTCAGGGATCCTACGAGCAGTACTTC. The chain is built from TRBV7-9 and TRBJ2-7, with D maybe TRBD1 (5 bases). Trimming took off 5 bases at V and 1 base at J, with 12 bases between the two ends. This CDR3 region has 14 residues. Germline V gene data show CDR1 as SEHNR and CDR2 as FQNEAQ (reference sequence).

V gene TRBV18 combines with J gene TRBJ2-6; D is unclear. The CDR3 is 15 residues long. V shed 0 bases and J shed 2 bases, with 5 bases lying between them. The germline V gene has CDR1 KGHSH and CDR2 LQKENI. CDR3 region: CASSPPSTGANVLTF. The CDR3, as DNA: TGTGCCAGCTCACCACCTAGCACTGGGGCCAACGTCCTGACTTTC.

The chain combines TRBV5-4 with TRBJ2-3; 7 bases agree with TRBD1. The germline V gene has CDR1 SGHNT and CDR2 YYREEE (reference sequence). J gave up 4 bases and V 4 bases, and 6 bases lay outside the gene matches. The CDR3 totals 14 residues. CDR3: CASSKWTGADTQYF. The CDR3 nucleotides are TGTGCCAGCAGCAAGTGGACAGGTGCAGATACGCAGTATTTT. Full variable domain (rest looked up from reference TRBV5-4 and TRBJ2-3): ETGVTQSPTHLIKTRGQQVTLRCSSQSGHNTVSWYQQALGQGPQFIFQYYREEENGRGNFPPRFSGLQFPNYSSELNVNALELDDSALYLCASSKWTGADTQYFGPGTRLTVL.

The rearrangement joins TRBV4-1 to TRBJ2-1; TRBD2 agrees at 12 bases. The CDR3 has 15 residues. CDR1 and CDR2 from the germline V gene are MGHRA and YSYEKL. Unmatched junction bases numbered 5, after V lost 2 bases and J lost 9 bases. The CDR3 protein is CASSQLTSGRSEQFF. The CDR3 bases are TGCGCCAGCAGCCAACTAACTAGCGGGAGGTCTGAGCAGTTCTTC.

This clone was seen only a few times. The chain combines TRBV5-6 with TRBJ1-1; D is perhaps TRBD1 (5 bases). The germline V gene encodes CDR1 SGHDT and CDR2 YYEEEE. The CDR3 sequence is 12 residues long. Trimming took off 4 bases at V and 3 bases at J, with 7 bases between the two ends. CDR3 sequence (DNA): TGTGCCAGCAGCCCAGGGTACACTGAAGCTTTCTTT. Amino acids: CASSPGYTEAFF.

The chain combines TRBV7-9 with TRBJ2-3; 9 nucleotides line up with TRBD2. Germline V gives CDR1 SEHNR, CDR2 FQNEAQ (reference sequence). The CDR3 length is 13 residues. The V and J ends lost 9 bases and 6 bases, in that order; junction bases with no gene match: 7. DNA of the CDR3: TGTGCCAGTTATAGCGGGAGAAGGGATACGCAGTATTTT. Encoded protein: CASYSGRRDTQYF.

The gene calls are TRBV27 and TRBJ2-5; 7 nucleotides align to TRBD1. This CDR3 has 15 residues. V lost 5 bases to trimming and J lost 4 bases; unmatched junction nucleotides: 10. The germline CDR1 and CDR2 sequences are MNHEY and SMNVEV (reference sequence). The CDR3 DNA sequence: TGTGCCAGCAGTCAAAGACCCGGGACAGCAGAGACCCAGTACTTC. Translating it yields CASSQRPGTAETQYF.

This chain's CDR3 is CASSDRGTAAGEQYF. The CDR3 region has the DNA TGTGCCAGCAGCGACAGAGGGACAGCGGCCGGCGAGCAGTACTTC. The chain uses TRBV6-1 and TRBJ2-7; 7 bases align to TRBD1. V shed 6 bases and J 6 bases; nucleotides not matched to a gene: 14. Germline lookup yields CDR1 MNHNS and CDR2 SASEGT. This CDR3 contains 15 residues.

The V gene is TRBV6-5, the J gene TRBJ2-1, with D perhaps TRBD2 (5 bases). Trimming took 10 bases from V and 0 from J, leaving 13 bases between them. CDR3 length equals 14 residues. Germline CDR1 and CDR2: MNHEY and SVGAGI. The CDR3 DNA follows: TGTGCCACCTCTCGGGGAAGCTCCTACAATGAGCAGTTCTTC. Translating it yields CATSRGSSYNEQFF.

The chain employs TRBV5-5 and TRBJ2-5; perhaps TRBD1 as D (5 bases). CDR3 length: 17 amino acids. CDR1 and CDR2 (germline): SGHKS, YYEKEE (reference sequence). Trimming took off 0 bases at V and 2 bases at J, with 17 bases between the two ends. DNA of the CDR3: TGTGCCAGCAGCTTGGGCCCCACAGGCCTCGGGCAAGAGACCCAGTACTTC. It translates to CASSLGPTGLGQETQYF.

This clone occurred once. V gene TRBV6-6 combines with J gene TRBJ1-2; D possibly corresponds to TRBD1 (5 bases). This CDR3 spans 13 amino acids. Germline V gives CDR1 MNHNY, CDR2 SVGAGI (reference sequence). V lost 6 bases, J lost 8 bases, and 16 bases lay in between. CDR3 nucleotide sequence: TGTGCCAGCAGATCCAGTCAGGGCTACGGCTACACCTTC. Protein: CASRSSQGYGYTF.

This clone was picked up a small number of times. V gene TRBV7-8 combines with J gene TRBJ1-1; D is ambiguous. The CDR3 consists of 16 residues. V was trimmed by 5 bases and J by 7 bases, leaving 23 bases between them. Germline V gene lookup returns CDR1 SGHVS and CDR2 FQNEAQ. The CDR3 loop is CASSPRLRAGRVEAFF. Here the CDR3 DNA reads TGTGCCAGCAGCCCCCGTCTGAGGGCAGGTCGAGTTGAAGCTTTCTTT.

J is TRBJ2-4 and V is TRBV5-4, with TRBD2 matching 7 bases. CDR1 and CDR2 (germline): SGHNT, YYREEE (reference sequence). V lost 3 bases, J lost 12 bases, and 3 bases stayed unmatched. The CDR3 consists of 11 residues. The CDR3 sequence is CASSWGGDQYF. The CDR3 region has the DNA TGTGCCAGCAGCTGGGGGGGGGATCAGTACTTC. Combining the CDR3 with reference TRBV5-4 and TRBJ2-4 gives the whole variable domain ETGVTQSPTHLIKTRGQQVTLRCSSQSGHNTVSWYQQALGQGPQFIFQYYREEENGRGNFPPRFSGLQFPNYSSELNVNALELDDSALYLCASSWGGDQYFGAGTRLSVL.

The chain is built from TRBV7-2 and TRBJ2-7; D gene unclear. The germline CDR1 and CDR2 sequences are SGHTA and FQGNSA. The CDR3 has 15 residues. The V and J ends lost 4 bases and 3 bases respectively, with 16 bases between them. DNA for the CDR3: TGTGCCAGCAGCTCAACCCCCGAGGCGGTCTACGAGCAGTACTTC. It is translated as CASSSTPEAVYEQYF.

The V call is TRBV5-1, the J call TRBJ1-1; 12 bases fit TRBD1. This CDR3 comprises 14 residues. Germline V CDR1 and CDR2: SGHRS, YFSETQ. V trimming: 8 bases; J trimming: 3 bases; junction bases outside the gene matches: 5. Here the CDR3 DNA reads TGCGCCAGTGCCCGGGACAGGGGGCACACTGAAGCTTTCTTT. The encoded protein is CASARDRGHTEAFF.

V usage is TRBV7-9 and J usage is TRBJ2-2; tentatively, D is TRBD1 (5 bases). Germline V gives CDR1 SEHNR, CDR2 FQNEAQ (reference sequence). CDR3 length: 16 amino acids. Trimming cost V 2 bases and J 2 bases, with 12 bases left between them. In nucleotides, the CDR3 is TGTGCCAGCAGCTTATCTGTCGACAGCAACACCGGGGAGCTGTTTTTT. It yields the protein CASSLSVDSNTGELFF.

This rearrangement joins TRBV4-2 to TRBJ1-5, with TRBD1 matching over 7 bases. V shed 5 bases, J shed 2 bases, and the junction held 6 bases outside the gene matches. CDR1 and CDR2 from the germline V gene are LGHNA and YNFKEQ. There are 15 residues in the CDR3. CDR3 in amino acids: CASSEGAGGNQPQHF. The CDR3 DNA is TGTGCCAGCAGCGAGGGGGCTGGGGGCAATCAGCCCCAGCATTTT.

The rearrangement uses TRBV5-5 and TRBJ1-5; D unresolved. CDR3 length: 15 amino acids. CDR1 and CDR2 from the germline V gene are SGHKS and YYEKEE (reference sequence). V was cut by 0 bases and J by 1 base, with 8 bases left in between. The CDR3 region has the DNA TGTGCCAGCAGCTTGGAAACATCCAGCAATCAGCCCCAGCATTTT. It codes for CASSLETSSNQPQHF.

This sequence joins TRBV19 and TRBJ1-2; maybe TRBD1 (6 bases). Germline V gene data show CDR1 as LNHDA and CDR2 as SQIVND (reference sequence). The germline V and J ends were trimmed by 6 bases and 9 bases, with 17 bases remaining between them. The CDR3 extends over 13 amino acids. This chain's CDR3 is CASRTGAGDRYTF. The CDR3 DNA reads as TGTGCCAGTAGGACCGGGGCAGGGGACCGCTACACCTTC.

This sequence joins TRBV11-3 and TRBJ2-7; TRBD1 might be the D (6 bases). The CDR3 covers 16 residues. The V gene lost 1 base and the J gene lost 6 bases, with 19 bases spanning the gap. Germline CDR1 reads SGHNT; CDR2 reads YENEEA. The DNA of the CDR3 is TGTGCCAGCAGCTTAGGGGATACAGGGAGCTCTGGCGAGCAGTACTTC. This gives the protein CASSLGDTGSSGEQYF.

The chain joins TRBV7-9 to TRBJ2-1, with D perhaps matching TRBD2 (5 bases). The ends were cut back, 4 bases at V and 6 bases at J, with 13 bases in the middle. Germline values: CDR1 SEHNR, CDR2 FQNEAQ (reference sequence). This CDR3 comprises 14 residues. DNA of the CDR3: TGTGCCAGCAGCTCAACTAGGAGCATCAATGAGCAGTTCTTC. As protein: CASSSTRSINEQFF.

The V gene is TRBV5-6, the J gene TRBJ2-5, with TRBD1 matching over 8 bases. Trimming at V came to 1 base and at J to 5 bases, leaving 7 bases not matched to a gene. Germline CDR1 reads SGHDT; CDR2 reads YYEEEE. This CDR3 is built from 15 residues. The CDR3 loop is CASSLYLTGGETQYF. In DNA, the CDR3 is TGTGCCAGCAGCTTGTACCTTACAGGGGGGGAGACCCAGTACTTC.